Sequencing of this T cell receptor beta chain was carried out in a study of cytomegalovirus exposure and HLA in healthy donors. Regarding the study as a whole: 87-base-pair reads could not separate some V segments, including TRBV6-2 and TRBV6-3.

Comments on this clone: Its antigen is still unknown.

The CDR3 has 14 residues. Germline CDR1 reads SEHNR; CDR2 reads FQNEAQ (reference sequence). Trimming cost V 1 base and J 4 bases; bases outside gene matches: 3. 13 Jbeta primers and 60 Vbeta primers were used for the PCR. The data were produced by immunoSEQ multiplex PCR, yet TCRdb's version contains in-frame clones alone and is incomplete. The sample contains under 35,000 clones, 62% of which appear only once. The sample taken for sequencing was PBMCs. This clonotype was sampled from a male donor in good health and CMV-seropositive. The genes are TRBV7-9 and TRBJ2-5, with TRBD1 matching over 7 bases. The CDR3 spells CASSLGSGGETQYF. CDR3 coding DNA: TGTGCCAGCAGCTTAGGGTCAGGGGGAGAGACCCAGTACTTC.